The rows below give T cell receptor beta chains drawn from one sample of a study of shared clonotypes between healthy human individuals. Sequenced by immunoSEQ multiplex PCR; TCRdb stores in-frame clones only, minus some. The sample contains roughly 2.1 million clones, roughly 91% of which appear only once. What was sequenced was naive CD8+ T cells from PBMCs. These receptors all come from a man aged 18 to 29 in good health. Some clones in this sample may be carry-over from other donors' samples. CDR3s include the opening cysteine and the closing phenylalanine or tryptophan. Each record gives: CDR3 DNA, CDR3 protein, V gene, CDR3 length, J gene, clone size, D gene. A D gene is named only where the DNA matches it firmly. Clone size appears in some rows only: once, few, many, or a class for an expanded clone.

TGTGCCAGCAGCGCGTCCGGGGCTTACGAGCAGTACTTC,CASSASGAYEQYF,TRBV9,13,TRBJ2-7,-,-
TGTGCCAGCAGCTTTGGGAGGCACGAGCAGTACTTC,CASSFGRHEQYF,TRBV5-4,12,TRBJ2-7,-,-
TGTGCCAGCAGTTACCCTCAGGGGGTCGACAATGAGCAGTTCTTC,CASSYPQGVDNEQFF,TRBV6-6,15,TRBJ2-1,-,TRBD1
TGCGCCAGCAGCCAATACCTAGGAGGAGACGAGCAGTACTTC,CASSQYLGGDEQYF,TRBV4-1,14,TRBJ2-7,-,-
TGTGCCAGCAGCCCATTCGGGGGCCCCGTTCAAGAGACCCAGTACTTC,CASSPFGGPVQETQYF,TRBV28,16,TRBJ2-5,-,-
TGTGCCAGCAGTTTGGGGACTAGCAGGGTTGGCGATGAGCAGTTCTTC,CASSLGTSRVGDEQFF,TRBV28,16,TRBJ2-1,-,TRBD2
TGTGCCAGCAGCTTAGGGGAGGGGAGCTCCTACAATGAGCAGTTCTTC,CASSLGEGSSYNEQFF,TRBV7-8,16,TRBJ2-1,-,TRBD2
TGCGCCAGCAGCTTGGTGAGCAACTACAATGAGCAGTTCTTC,CASSLVSNYNEQFF,TRBV5-1,14,TRBJ2-1,-,-
TGTGCCAGCAGTTACGTGTGGACAGAAGATCAGCCCCAGCATTTT,CASSYVWTEDQPQHF,TRBV6-6,15,TRBJ1-5,-,-
TGTGCCAGCAGAGAGGGACTAGTATTCCACTTC,CASREGLVFHF,TRBV14,11,TRBJ2-5,-,TRBD2
TGTGCCAGCAGGGAGGGCGGCCCCTACAATGAGCAGTTCTTC,CASREGGPYNEQFF,TRBV7-2,14,TRBJ2-1,-,-
TGTGCCAGTAGCTCCCAGCGGGGGCAAGAGACCCAGTACTTC,CASSSQRGQETQYF,TRBV19,14,TRBJ2-5,-,TRBD2
TGTGCCAGCAGCCAAACCACAGGGGGTCCCTCCTACAATGAGCAGTTCTTC,CASSQTTGGPSYNEQFF,TRBV4-2,17,TRBJ2-1,-,TRBD1
TGTGCCAGCAGTTTTGTGGGGACAGGGATTTCTGAGCAGTTCTTC,CASSFVGTGISEQFF,TRBV27,15,TRBJ2-1,-,TRBD1
TGCGCCAGCAGTTTTCACCAGAACACTGAAGCTTTCTTT,CASSFHQNTEAFF,TRBV4-1,13,TRBJ1-1,-,-
TGTGCCAGCAGTGACCCTGGTGGCTCCTACGAGCAGTACTTC,CASSDPGGSYEQYF,TRBV6-1,14,TRBJ2-7,-,-
TGTGCCAGCAGTGGCGGGCCCGGGACTAGCGGGCCCATGTGGGGCACCGGGGAGCTGTTTTTT,CASSGGPGTSGPMWGTGELFF,TRBV2,21,TRBJ2-2,-,TRBD2
TGTGCCAGCACCGCTAGTACTAGCGGCTCCTACGAGCAGTACTTC,CASTASTSGSYEQYF,TRBV27,15,TRBJ2-7,-,TRBD2
TGCAGCGTTCTAAGAACCGGGGAGCTGTTTTTT,CSVLRTGELFF,TRBV29-1,11,TRBJ2-2,-,-
TGTGCCAGCAGCTTAGGCGTTCAGGGGAGCAACGAGCAGTACTTC,CASSLGVQGSNEQYF,TRBV7-7,15,TRBJ2-7,-,-
TGTGCCAGTTTAGGACTAGCGGAAGACAATGAGCAGTTCTTC,CASLGLAEDNEQFF,TRBV2,14,TRBJ2-1,once,TRBD2
TGCAGCGTTGACCGGGACGGCGGGCAGTTCTTC,CSVDRDGGQFF,TRBV29-1,11,TRBJ2-1,-,-
TGTGCCAGCAGTGATTTCCTCTCGTCGTGGACGGGTTTTGGCTACACCTTC,CASSDFLSSWTGFGYTF,TRBV6-1,17,TRBJ1-2,-,-
TGTGCCAGTAGTATGTCTCTAGCGGGAGGGAATGAGCAGTTCTTC,CASSMSLAGGNEQFF,TRBV19,15,TRBJ2-1,once,TRBD2
TGTGCCAGCATGGGGTCACTATCCTACAATGAGCAGTTCTTC,CASMGSLSYNEQFF,TRBV28,14,TRBJ2-1,-,-
TGTGCCAGCAGCGTAGTAAGCAATGCCTCTCCCTACGAGCAGTACTTC,CASSVVSNASPYEQYF,TRBV9,16,TRBJ2-7,once,-
TGTGCCAGCAGAAATACCGGGGGCACCGGGGAGCTGTTTTTT,CASRNTGGTGELFF,TRBV7-8,14,TRBJ2-2,-,-
TGTGCCAGCAGTGAATACTTTCAGGGTGGGGCTTTCTTT,CASSEYFQGGAFF,TRBV25-1,13,TRBJ1-1,few,-
TGTGCCAGTAGCCAGGACAGGGTCACAGATACGCAGTATTTT,CASSQDRVTDTQYF,TRBV19,14,TRBJ2-3,-,TRBD1
TGTGCCAGCAGCTTAAGGGCTAGCGGAGACACAGATACGCAGTATTTT,CASSLRASGDTDTQYF,TRBV7-2,16,TRBJ2-3,once,TRBD2
TGTGCCAGCAGCCCAACAGGTAGCAATCAGCCCCAGCATTTT,CASSPTGSNQPQHF,TRBV9,14,TRBJ1-5,-,-
TGTGCCAGCAGCGTAGACAAGGGGAGCGAGCAGTACTTC,CASSVDKGSEQYF,TRBV9,13,TRBJ2-7,-,-
TGTGCCAGCAGTCTAGGACAGGACTACTATGGCTACACCTTC,CASSLGQDYYGYTF,TRBV27,14,TRBJ1-2,-,TRBD1